This T cell receptor (beta chain) is drawn from a study of type 1 regulatory T cells. Looking at the study overall: An in vitro protocol generated T-allo10, a Tr1-enriched, alloantigen-specific CD4 T cell product.

TCRdb redid the calling of the reads with MiXCR, one entry per CDR3 protein. The sample shows some 60,000 distinct CDR3 sequences, 60% to 80% of them seen only once. Study-level findings and limits: Type 1 regulatory T cells had a more restricted TCR repertoire than non-type 1 regulatory T cells.

For this clonotype: Its antigen is unknown.

This receptor was taken from a human donor in good health. Sequencing was performed on cultured non-Tr1 T cells, either the whole culture or a sorted T cell fraction (not recorded which).

CDR3 bases: TGCAGTGCTAGCGGCGGTGAAGAGACCCAGTACTTC. Amino acids: CSASGGEETQYF. The J gene is TRBJ2-5, the V gene TRBV20-1; D not resolved. This CDR3 spans 12 amino acids. V lost 3 bases and J 3 bases, leaving 8 bases between the germline ends. The germline V gene has CDR1 DFQATT and CDR2 SNEGSKA (reference sequence).